This passage covers 24 T cell receptor beta chains from one sample sequenced in a study of cytomegalovirus exposure and HLA in healthy donors. A multiplex PCR was run with 60 Vbeta primers and 13 Jbeta primers. The protocol was immunoSEQ multiplex PCR, while the TCRdb copy is restricted to in-frame clones and leaves out a portion. The table lists about 150,000 clones, approximately 70% of them singletons, with approximately 2.3% in the top ten. Sequenced sample: PBMCs. The source is an older woman in good health and CMV-seropositive.

The chain combines TRBV28 with TRBJ2-4; 7 nucleotides agree with TRBD2. With 7 bases clipped from V and 0 bases from J, the junction kept 9 bases outside the gene matches. The CDR3 contains 16 residues. The germline V gene encodes CDR1 MDHEN and CDR2 SYDVKM. CDR3 residues: CASTTGEGVAKNIQYF. The DNA for the CDR3 is TGTGCCAGCACCACTGGGGAGGGAGTAGCCAAAAACATTCAGTACTTC.

This clone came up once. The V and J genes are TRBV5-4 and TRBJ2-3, with D perhaps matching TRBD2 (6 bases). CDR1 and CDR2 from the germline V gene are SGHNT and YYREEE (reference sequence). V lost 5 bases and J 6 bases, leaving 19 bases between the germline ends. This CDR3 contains 15 residues. The CDR3 DNA reads TGTGCCAGCAGACCGACTGGCGGGGTAGCGGATACGCAGTATTTT. Protein: CASRPTGGVADTQYF.

The chain couples TRBV30 to TRBJ1-5; 9 bases agree with TRBD1. V shed 3 bases, J shed 4 bases, and the junction held 1 base outside the gene matches. The CDR3 contains 13 residues. Germline V gene data show CDR1 as GTSNPN and CDR2 as SVGIG (reference sequence). CDR3: CAWRGQGNQPQHF. CDR3 sequence (DNA): TGTGCCTGGAGAGGACAGGGGAATCAGCCCCAGCATTTT.

This clone was seen once. The chain links TRBV18 to TRBJ1-2; 10 nucleotides match TRBD1. After removal of 5 bases from V and 0 bases from J, the junction contained 6 bases not matched to a gene. This CDR3 region has 16 residues. Germline V gene sequence: CDR1 KGHSH, CDR2 LQKENI. In DNA, the CDR3 is TGTGCCAGCTCAGACGGGACAGGGGAGGCTAACTATGGCTACACCTTC. Its protein is CASSDGTGEANYGYTF. The variable domain in full, completed from reference TRBV18 and TRBJ1-2, reads NAGVMQNPRHLVRRRGQEARLRCSPMKGHSHVYWYRQLPEEGLKFMVYLQKENIIDESGMPKERFSAEFPKEGPSILRIQQVVRGDSAAYFCASSDGTGEANYGYTFGSGTRLTVV.

The rearrangement links TRBV6-5 to TRBJ1-2; 7 nucleotides match TRBD1. Germline V gives CDR1 MNHEY, CDR2 SVGAGI. There are 14 residues in the CDR3. Trimming cost V 6 bases and J 8 bases; bases outside gene matches: 12. CDR3 in DNA: TGTGCCAGCAGCCCTACAGGGGCGCGTACCGGCTACACCTTC. It translates to CASSPTGARTGYTF.

The genes are TRBV11-2 and TRBJ1-4; TRBD1 agrees at 7 bases. The J segment lost 7 bases and the V segment lost 0 bases, leaving 5 bases of the junction unmatched. This CDR3 contains 15 residues. Looked up from germline, CDR1 is SGHAT and CDR2 is FQNNGV. CDR3 loop: CASSLDQGGSEKLFF. In DNA form, the CDR3 reads TGTGCCAGCAGCTTAGATCAGGGGGGTAGTGAAAAACTGTTTTTT.

This clone was seen only a few times. The chain employs TRBV7-9 and TRBJ2-7, with TRBD1 as a possible D gene (5 bases). The CDR3 covers 12 residues. The germline V gene encodes CDR1 SEHNR and CDR2 FQNEAQ (reference sequence). V shed 1 base and J shed 5 bases, with 6 bases lying between them. The CDR3 loop is CASSLGGDEQYF. For the CDR3, the DNA is TGTGCCAGCAGCTTAGGGGGCGACGAGCAGTACTTC.

V usage is TRBV28 and J usage is TRBJ2-7, with TRBD1 matching over 7 bases. This CDR3 contains 15 residues. Germline V gene sequence: CDR1 MDHEN, CDR2 SYDVKM. V was pared by 6 bases and J by 3 bases, with 11 bases of the junction left unmatched. For the CDR3, the DNA is TGTGCCAGCAGACGGACGTCAGGACAGGTCTACGAGCAGTACTTC. Residues: CASRRTSGQVYEQYF.

The V and J genes are TRBV19 and TRBJ1-1, with 9 bases identical to TRBD1. The CDR3 runs to 14 residues. Germline V lookup: CDR1 LNHDA, CDR2 SQIVND (reference sequence). The V segment lost 9 bases and the J segment 4 bases; nucleotides outside the gene matches: 9. CDR3 coding DNA: TGTGCCAGCACCGGGACAGGGCGAGGCACTGAAGCTTTCTTT. Its translation: CASTGTGRGTEAFF.

This clone showed up just a few times. This chain links TRBV5-6 with TRBJ1-5; D is possibly TRBD1 (5 bases). Trimming pared 6 bases from V and 1 base from J, leaving 14 bases between. Germline CDR1 is SGHDT and CDR2 is YYEEEE. The CDR3 sequence is 15 residues long. This CDR3 reads CASTLGPSSNQPQHF. DNA for the CDR3: TGTGCCAGCACCCTGGGGCCGTCGAGCAATCAGCCCCAGCATTTT.

The sample holds a few counts of this clone. DNA for the CDR3: TGCGCCAGCAGCGATGGGGCTAGCACAGATACGCAGTATTTT. Protein: CASSDGASTDTQYF. The chain joins TRBV5-1 to TRBJ2-3; D perhaps matches TRBD1 (5 bases). CDR1 SGHRS and CDR2 YFSETQ come from the germline V gene. Deletions cut 4 bases from V and 0 bases from J, with 9 bases between. The CDR3 runs 14 residues.

The V and J genes are TRBV28 and TRBJ2-7; D unclear. CDR1 MDHEN and CDR2 SYDVKM come from the germline V gene. The V end lost 5 bases, the J end lost 0 bases, and 8 bases lay between the germline ends. The CDR3 contains 13 residues. DNA of the CDR3: TGTGCCAGCAGTCTTGTCTCCTCCTACGAGCAGTACTTC. Translated, it gives CASSLVSSYEQYF.

The chain is built from TRBV6-5 and TRBJ1-2; 8 positions match TRBD1. The junction had 11 bases not matched to a gene; V was cut back by 3 bases and J by 8 bases. Germline V lookup: CDR1 MNHEY, CDR2 SVGAGI. The CDR3 consists of 15 residues. Here the CDR3 DNA reads TGTGCCAGCAGTTATTCAGAACAGGGGGGGGAGGGCTACACCTTC. As protein: CASSYSEQGGEGYTF.

This clone has more than one count but fewer than ten. The chain joins TRBV5-1 to TRBJ1-4; a possible D gene is TRBD1 (6 bases). The V and J ends lost 4 bases and 7 bases respectively, with 17 bases between them. CDR3 length: 15 residues. Germline lookup yields CDR1 SGHRS and CDR2 YFSETQ. This chain's CDR3 is CASSATGKGSEKLFF. In DNA, the CDR3 is TGCGCCAGCAGCGCAACAGGGAAGGGTAGTGAAAAACTGTTTTTT.

This clone showed up just once. The chain uses TRBV27 and TRBJ1-1, with 7 bases matching TRBD1. Germline CDR1 is MNHEY and CDR2 is SMNVEV (reference sequence). Trimming at V came to 4 bases and at J to 5 bases, leaving 4 bases not matched to a gene. This CDR3 comprises 13 residues. The CDR3 sequence: CASSSDRVTEAFF. In DNA form, the CDR3 reads TGTGCCAGCAGTTCCGACAGGGTTACTGAAGCTTTCTTT.

This clone has a handful of counts. The chain is built from TRBV6-1 and TRBJ1-5, with D possibly TRBD1 on 6 matching bases. This CDR3 contains 15 residues. CDR1 and CDR2 from the germline V gene are MNHNS and SASEGT. The V and J ends lost 1 base and 1 base respectively, with 8 bases between them. CDR3 in amino acids: CASSEVGGSNQPQHF. For the CDR3, the DNA is TGTGCCAGCAGTGAAGTAGGGGGAAGCAATCAGCCCCAGCATTTT.

This sequence joins TRBV5-6 and TRBJ2-7; TRBD1 matches 10 bases. V shed 4 bases, J shed 5 bases, and the junction held 9 bases outside the gene matches. Looked up from germline, CDR1 is SGHDT and CDR2 is YYEEEE. The CDR3 is 15 amino acids. The CDR3 region has the DNA TGTGCCAGCAGCGCTGACAGGGGGCGCGGCCACGAGCAGTACTTC. Protein sequence: CASSADRGRGHEQYF.

The genes are TRBV29-1 and TRBJ2-2; D ambiguous. The germline V and J ends were trimmed by 3 bases and 0 bases, with 5 bases remaining between them. The CDR3 is 13 residues long. Germline CDR1 SQVTM, CDR2 ANQGSEA. The CDR3 loop reads CSVDPANTGELFF. CDR3 in DNA: TGCAGCGTTGATCCCGCGAACACCGGGGAGCTGTTTTTT.

J is TRBJ1-1 and V is TRBV13; D remains unclear. V was shortened by 8 bases and J by 0 bases, with 19 bases between the two germline ends. There are 16 residues in the CDR3. Germline V lookup: CDR1 PRHDT, CDR2 FYEKMQ (reference sequence). In nucleotides, the CDR3 is TGTGCCAGCCAGAGCGTCTCGAAGCACATGAACACTGAAGCTTTCTTT. Protein product: CASQSVSKHMNTEAFF.

The V call is TRBV19, the J call TRBJ2-2; 7 bases match TRBD2. Germline assignment: CDR1 LNHDA and CDR2 SQIVND (reference sequence). With V trimmed by 6 bases and J by 3 bases, 7 bases remained unmatched. CDR3 length: 15 residues. The CDR3 region is CASRDSGGYTGELFF. The CDR3 region has the DNA TGTGCCAGTAGAGACTCCGGGGGGTACACCGGGGAGCTGTTTTTT.

V usage is TRBV11-1 and J usage is TRBJ2-3; 10 bases align to TRBD2. V lost 6 bases, J lost 4 bases, and 4 bases stayed unmatched. Germline values: CDR1 SGHAT, CDR2 FQDESV (reference sequence). This CDR3 region has 14 residues. This CDR3 is CASRVAGGPDTQYF. The CDR3, as DNA: TGTGCCAGCAGAGTAGCGGGAGGACCAGATACGCAGTATTTT. Supplemented by reference TRBV11-1 and TRBJ2-3, the full variable domain reads EAEVAQSPRYKITEKSQAVAFWCDPISGHATLYWYRQILGQGPELLVQFQDESVVDDSQLPKDRFSAERLKGVDSTLKIQPAELGDSAMYLCASRVAGGPDTQYFGPGTRLTVL.

In this sample, this clone turned up a few times. The rearrangement uses TRBV6-1 and TRBJ2-3; maybe TRBD1 (6 bases). Per the germline V gene, CDR1 is MNHNS and CDR2 is SASEGT. Trimming cost V 6 bases and J 2 bases, with 12 bases left between them. The CDR3 sequence is 14 residues long. Here the CDR3 DNA reads TGTGCCAGCAGCGAACAGGGCTTCACAGATACGCAGTATTTT. Residues: CASSEQGFTDTQYF.

The chain couples TRBV6-1 to TRBJ1-5, with D possibly TRBD1 on 6 matching bases. V was clipped by 6 bases and J by 0 bases, with 12 bases between them. Germline V gives CDR1 MNHNS, CDR2 SASEGT. CDR3 size: 15 residues. In DNA form, the CDR3 reads TGTGCCAGCAGGACCCCAGGGGATAGCAATCAGCCCCAGCATTTT. Translation: CASRTPGDSNQPQHF.

The sample holds a few counts of this clone. J is TRBJ2-5 and V is TRBV4-2; the match to TRBD2 covers 10 bases. CDR3 size: 20 residues. After removal of 3 bases from V and 1 base from J, the junction contained 17 bases not matched to a gene. The germline V gene encodes CDR1 LGHNA and CDR2 YNFKEQ. The CDR3 DNA follows: TGTGCCAGCAGCCACCAAGCCGGGACTAGCGCGACAATATTCCAAGAGACCCAGTACTTC. It yields the protein CASSHQAGTSATIFQETQYF.